This T cell receptor beta chain was profiled in a study of Graves' ophthalmopathy and Graves' hyperthyroidism. Transcripts of RNA were the source for amplifying TCR beta CDR3 regions. HTBI-primed first-round RT-PCR preceded second-round multiplex PCR. TCRdb processed the multiplex PCR reads anew with MiXCR; each CDR3 protein has one entry. The profile covers about 620,000 distinct CDR3 sequences, with 20% to 25% appearing a single time and more than 5.5% taken by the ten largest. Unmatched junction bases numbered 13, after V lost 4 bases and J lost 4 bases. Germline CDR1 is MNHEY and CDR2 is SVGEGT. The CDR3 consists of 18 residues. Patients newly diagnosed with hyperthyroidism, under 2 months' duration, were aged 18 to 65, the study reports.

This receptor was identified in a woman aged 18 to 35 with stable Graves' hyperthyroidism. Some clones in this sample may be carry-over from other donors' samples. V is TRBV6-2 or TRBV6-3 and J is TRBJ2-2, with 9 positions matching TRBD2. Sequencing input: peripheral blood. The CDR3 DNA reads TGTGCCAGCAGTTCCACTCGGGTAGCGGGAGAGGGCACCGGGGAGCTGTTTTTT. The encoded protein is CASSSTRVAGEGTGELFF.